Presented here are 11 T cell receptor beta chains from one specimen sequenced in a study of Tregs in tolerant kidney transplant recipients. Profiled with immunoSEQ multiplex PCR; TCRdb holds only in-frame clones, not every one. Of 55,000 to 75,000 clones listed, more than 75% were seen once; the top ten hold 3.8%. The nonmyeloablative bone marrow transplants came from related graft donors, with transient mixed chimerism. The specimen was CD4+ T cells from blood (PBMCs), collected 6 months after the transplant. Receptors were obtained from a human patient who received a combined kidney and bone marrow transplant. Some T cells may possibly be graft donor cells.

This chain uses TRBV30 with TRBJ2-1; 7 bases fit TRBD2. Germline V lookup: CDR1 GTSNPN, CDR2 SVGIG (reference sequence). J was trimmed by 3 bases and V by 5 bases; bases with no gene match: 13. CDR3 length: 16 amino acids. CDR3 DNA sequence: TGTGCCTGGGACACCGGAAGACTAGCCAACTACAATGAGCAGTTCTTC. Translated, it gives CAWDTGRLANYNEQFF.

The chain couples TRBV30 to TRBJ2-7; 7 nucleotides align to TRBD1. The CDR3 consists of 13 residues. Germline-derived CDR1 and CDR2 are GTSNPN and SVGIG (reference sequence). Trimming removed 4 bases from V and 4 bases from J; junction bases left unmatched: 7. CDR3 sequence (DNA): TGTGCCTGGATAAACAGGGGTGGGTACGAGCAGTACTTC. This codes for CAWINRGGYEQYF.

This chain uses TRBV9 with TRBJ2-1, with 11 positions matching TRBD2. CDR1 and CDR2 (germline): SGDLS, YYNGEE. CDR3 length: 16 residues. The V segment lost 4 bases and the J segment 7 bases; nucleotides outside the gene matches: 10. The CDR3 region has the DNA TGTGCCAGCAGCTCCAGACCGACTAGCGGGGAGAATGAGCAGTTCTTC. It encodes CASSSRPTSGENEQFF. The full variable domain, rest sourced from reference TRBV9 and TRBJ2-1, is DSGVTQTPKHLITATGQRVTLRCSPRSGDLSVYWYQQSLDQGLQFLIQYYNGEERAKGNILERFSAQQFPDLHSELNLSSLELGDSALYFCASSSRPTSGENEQFFGPGTRLTVL.

This sequence joins TRBV18 and TRBJ2-5, with 7 bases lining up with TRBD1. V gave up 8 bases and J gave up 2 bases; unmatched junction bases: 5. CDR1 and CDR2 (germline): KGHSH, LQKENI. The CDR3 contains 13 residues. As DNA, the CDR3 is TGTGCCAGCACTCGGGACAGACAAGAGACCCAGTACTTC. Amino acid sequence: CASTRDRQETQYF.

The chain is built from TRBV5-1 and TRBJ1-5; D is possibly TRBD1 (6 bases). Germline V gene sequence: CDR1 SGHRS, CDR2 YFSETQ. The CDR3 covers 14 residues. Trimming cost V 0 bases and J 6 bases, with 10 bases left between them. CDR3 in amino acids: CASSLEGGGQPQHF. Written as DNA, the CDR3 is TGCGCCAGCAGCTTGGAGGGGGGGGGTCAGCCCCAGCATTTT.

The gene calls are TRBV2 and TRBJ2-1; possible D gene TRBD1, 6 bases. The V gene's germline CDR1 is SNHLY and CDR2 FYNNEI. The CDR3 loop spans 13 amino acids. The V end was cut by 7 bases, the J end by 9 bases, with 16 bases between. CDR3 bases: TGTGCCAGCACGGCAGGGGAAAGTGGTGAGCAGTTCTTC. Amino acid sequence: CASTAGESGEQFF.

This chain uses TRBV6-6 with TRBJ2-1; TRBD2 agrees at 8 bases. In germline, CDR1 is MNHNY, CDR2 SVGAGI (reference sequence). Germline trimming cut 6 bases from V and 6 bases from J; bases unmatched to any gene: 10. This CDR3 comprises 15 residues. The DNA for the CDR3 is TGTGCCAGCAGCAGCAGCGGGGGCGTTTTCAATGAGCAGTTCTTC. Translation: CASSSSGGVFNEQFF.

V is TRBV6-5 and J is TRBJ1-3; possible D gene TRBD1, 6 bases. The length of the CDR3 is 15 residues. The V gene lost 4 bases and the J gene lost 0 bases, with 10 bases spanning the gap. Germline assignment: CDR1 MNHEY and CDR2 SVGAGI. The CDR3 protein is CASSSTGLSGNTIYF. DNA of the CDR3: TGTGCCAGCAGTTCGACAGGCCTCTCTGGAAACACCATATATTTT.

The gene calls are TRBV11-3 and TRBJ2-5, with 10 bases that match TRBD1. The CDR3 spans 16 residues. Germline CDR1 SGHNT, CDR2 YENEEA. The V and J ends lost 7 bases and 1 base, in that order; junction bases with no gene match: 9. The CDR3 spells CASTGRTGGIQETQYF. The CDR3, as DNA: TGTGCCAGCACTGGTAGGACAGGGGGAATCCAAGAGACCCAGTACTTC.

The chain is built from TRBV18 and TRBJ1-1; D not certain. Trimming took off 3 bases at V and 3 bases at J, with 11 bases between the two ends. The CDR3 runs to 14 residues. Germline CDR1 KGHSH, CDR2 LQKENI. The CDR3 spells CASSPSGIDTEAFF. CDR3 DNA: TGTGCCAGCTCACCGTCAGGAATAGACACTGAAGCTTTCTTT.

V usage is TRBV28 and J usage is TRBJ2-5, with D possibly being TRBD2 (5 bases). V lost 0 bases, J lost 0 bases, and 20 bases lay in between. Germline CDR1 reads MDHEN; CDR2 reads SYDVKM. The CDR3 totals 19 residues. In DNA form, the CDR3 reads TGTGCCAGCAGTTTATGGCTGGACCCGCGGGCCAGCTACCAAGAGACCCAGTACTTC. As protein: CASSLWLDPRASYQETQYF.